This section outlines one T cell receptor (beta chain) sequence together with its context. These data originate in a study of control samples from healthy donors and cancer patients. In germline, CDR1 is MNHEY, CDR2 SVGAGI. This CDR3 contains 11 residues. The V end lost 4 bases, the J end lost 5 bases, and 5 bases lay between the germline ends. Profiled with immunoSEQ multiplex PCR; TCRdb holds only in-frame clones, not every one. The profile shows 100,000 or so clones, 90% to 95% of them singletons. Specimen: blood. V is TRBV6-5 and J is TRBJ2-5; no reliable D call. The receptor's source is a woman aged 30 to 39 in good health. CDR3 nucleotides: TGTGCCAGCAGTTCGAGCGAGACCCAGTACTTC. It translates to CASSSSETQYF.